The rows below give T cell receptor beta chains drawn from one sample of a study of CD4 T cells in relation to SARS-CoV-2 and coronaviruses. Their antigens remain unidentified. Generated by immunoSEQ multiplex PCR, the TCRdb table keeps only in-frame clones and is missing some. The table shows 25,000 or so clones, with around 73% occurring only once. The sequencing sample was made of CD4+ T cells from PBMCs, cultured in vitro. Receptors were obtained from a human donor in good health. CDR3s include the opening cysteine and the closing phenylalanine or tryptophan. Each record gives: CDR3 DNA, CDR3 protein, clone size, V gene, J gene, D gene. A D gene is named only where the DNA matches it firmly. A row's size may be missing; if present it is once, few, many or a size class.

CDR3nt: TGTGCCTGGAGTGTAGTCGGCTTGGGTTCCTACAATGAGCAGTTCTTC; CDR3aa: CAWSVVGLGSYNEQFF; abundance: -; v_gene: TRBV30; j_gene: TRBJ2-1; d_gene: -
CDR3nt: TGTGCCAGCTGCAGCGGGAGGGCGTCGAAGCAGTTCTTC; CDR3aa: CASCSGRASKQFF; abundance: -; v_gene: TRBV12-3/TRBV12-4; j_gene: TRBJ2-1; d_gene: TRBD2
CDR3nt: TGTGCCAGCAGCTTCCCAGGGTTGAGCGAGCAGTACTTC; CDR3aa: CASSFPGLSEQYF; abundance: -; v_gene: TRBV7-2; j_gene: TRBJ2-7; d_gene: -
CDR3nt: TGTGCCAGCAGCTCGGGACACGTTAATGAAAAACTGTTTTTT; CDR3aa: CASSSGHVNEKLFF; abundance: -; v_gene: TRBV7-9; j_gene: TRBJ1-4; d_gene: -
CDR3nt: TGTGCCAGCAGCAACCGACGGGGTCGCAATCAGCCCCAGCATTTT; CDR3aa: CASSNRRGRNQPQHF; abundance: -; v_gene: TRBV28; j_gene: TRBJ1-5; d_gene: -
CDR3nt: TGCGCCAGCAGCTTGGGGGGGACCCTGTCCATGAACACTGAAGCTTTCTTT; CDR3aa: CASSLGGTLSMNTEAFF; abundance: -; v_gene: TRBV5-1; j_gene: TRBJ1-1; d_gene: -
CDR3nt: TGTGCCAGCAGCCCCTGGGACAGCCTGAACACTGAAGCTTTCTTT; CDR3aa: CASSPWDSLNTEAFF; abundance: -; v_gene: TRBV7-9; j_gene: TRBJ1-1; d_gene: TRBD1
CDR3nt: TGCAGCGTTGAAGCCCCGAGGCACACTGAAGCTTTCTTT; CDR3aa: CSVEAPRHTEAFF; abundance: few; v_gene: TRBV29-1; j_gene: TRBJ1-1; d_gene: -
CDR3nt: TGCGCCAGCAGCCGCCGGACTAGCGGGAGCGTCCCCGGGGAGCTGTTTTTT; CDR3aa: CASSRRTSGSVPGELFF; abundance: -; v_gene: TRBV4-3; j_gene: TRBJ2-2; d_gene: TRBD2
CDR3nt: TGTGCCAGCAGTTTACTCACAGGTTCACCCCTCCACTTT; CDR3aa: CASSLLTGSPLHF; abundance: -; v_gene: TRBV12-3/TRBV12-4; j_gene: TRBJ1-6; d_gene: -
CDR3nt: TGTGCCAGCAGCCCCGGGGGTCTCTATGGCTACACCTTC; CDR3aa: CASSPGGLYGYTF; abundance: -; v_gene: TRBV7-2; j_gene: TRBJ1-2; d_gene: -
CDR3nt: TGTGCCAGCAGCTTAGCGGGAACGTATTCCGGGGAGCTGTTTTTT; CDR3aa: CASSLAGTYSGELFF; abundance: -; v_gene: TRBV5-4; j_gene: TRBJ2-2; d_gene: TRBD2
CDR3nt: TGCGCCAGCAGCCACCGCTTAGCGGGAGAATCGACAGATACGCAGTATTTT; CDR3aa: CASSHRLAGESTDTQYF; abundance: -; v_gene: TRBV4-3; j_gene: TRBJ2-3; d_gene: TRBD2
CDR3nt: TGTGCCAGCAGCGACAGGGCTTATGGCTACACCTTC; CDR3aa: CASSDRAYGYTF; abundance: -; v_gene: TRBV6-6; j_gene: TRBJ1-2; d_gene: TRBD1
CDR3nt: TGTGCCAGCAGCCAAGGTTGGGCCTTTAGCGGGAGGGCCTCCGAGCAGTACTTC; CDR3aa: CASSQGWAFSGRASEQYF; abundance: -; v_gene: TRBV3-1/TRBV3-2; j_gene: TRBJ2-7; d_gene: TRBD2
CDR3nt: TGTGCCAGCAGCCCCCGCGCGGGGGCCACCGGGGAGCTGTTTTTT; CDR3aa: CASSPRAGATGELFF; abundance: -; v_gene: TRBV7-8; j_gene: TRBJ2-2; d_gene: -
CDR3nt: TGTGCCAGCAGCTTAGCAGGGACCGGGGCCAACGTCCTGACTTTC; CDR3aa: CASSLAGTGANVLTF; abundance: -; v_gene: TRBV7-3; j_gene: TRBJ2-6; d_gene: -
CDR3nt: TGTGCCAGCAGTTTGGCGCGGACTAGTCCCCAGTACTTC; CDR3aa: CASSLARTSPQYF; abundance: -; v_gene: TRBV12-3/TRBV12-4; j_gene: TRBJ2-7; d_gene: TRBD2
CDR3nt: TGTGCCAGCTCACTAGAGACAGGAGCTACCCCTGAAGCTTTCTTT; CDR3aa: CASSLETGATPEAFF; abundance: -; v_gene: TRBV18; j_gene: TRBJ1-1; d_gene: -
CDR3nt: TGTGCCAGTTCGGGACAAAACTCTGGGGCCAACGTCCTGACTTTC; CDR3aa: CASSGQNSGANVLTF; abundance: -; v_gene: TRBV19; j_gene: TRBJ2-6; d_gene: -
CDR3nt: TGTGCCACCGACCCGGACAGGGGTTATAATTCACCCCTCCACTTT; CDR3aa: CATDPDRGYNSPLHF; abundance: -; v_gene: TRBV24-1; j_gene: TRBJ1-6; d_gene: TRBD1
CDR3nt: TGTGCCAGCAGCATCAAACAGGACTCTGGAAACACCATATATTTT; CDR3aa: CASSIKQDSGNTIYF; abundance: -; v_gene: TRBV7-9; j_gene: TRBJ1-3; d_gene: -
CDR3nt: TGCGCCAGCAGCTTGGGAGCGGGGGACCAAGAGACCCAGTACTTC; CDR3aa: CASSLGAGDQETQYF; abundance: once; v_gene: TRBV5-1; j_gene: TRBJ2-5; d_gene: TRBD2
CDR3nt: TGCGCCAGCAGCGGGGCCGACAGAAACACCATATATTTT; CDR3aa: CASSGADRNTIYF; abundance: -; v_gene: TRBV5-1; j_gene: TRBJ1-3; d_gene: -
CDR3nt: TGTGCCAGCCTCTCTCAGGGGAGCTACGAGCAGTACTTC; CDR3aa: CASLSQGSYEQYF; abundance: once; v_gene: TRBV3-1/TRBV3-2; j_gene: TRBJ2-7; d_gene: -
CDR3nt: TGTGCCAGCAGCGGACAGGCCTTTAACTATGGCTACACCTTC; CDR3aa: CASSGQAFNYGYTF; abundance: -; v_gene: TRBV6-5; j_gene: TRBJ1-2; d_gene: TRBD1
CDR3nt: TGTGCCAGCAGCGTAGCCTCCGGCGGACACTCTGAAGCTTTCTTT; CDR3aa: CASSVASGGHSEAFF; abundance: -; v_gene: TRBV9; j_gene: TRBJ1-1; d_gene: -
CDR3nt: TGTGCCAGCGATTGGCTAGCGGACCAAGAGACCCAGTACTTC; CDR3aa: CASDWLADQETQYF; abundance: once; v_gene: TRBV2; j_gene: TRBJ2-5; d_gene: TRBD2